This note documents a single TCR beta chain sequence. Its specificity is not known. These data are taken from a study of OX40 agonist ivuxolimab in advanced cancers. Study at large: Anti-PD-1, anti-PD-L1 or anti-CTLA-4 therapy given earlier was allowed, and 40% had some. Findings and limits, study-wide: At 0.1 to 3.0 mg/kg, clonal expansion of CD4+ and CD8+ blood T cells had occurred by week 6.

Here immunoSEQ multiplex PCR was the method, and the copy in TCRdb shows in-frame clones only, minus some. The sample lists approximately 50,000 clones; around 86% were seen once. With 7 bases removed from V and 5 bases from J, the gap between germline ends came to 16 bases. Germline assignment: CDR1 SGHRS and CDR2 YFSETQ. The CDR3 sequence is 14 residues long. The origin of this receptor is an adult with an advanced solid tumor such as melanoma, head and neck, liver or kidney cancer. The sequencing used CD4+ or CD8+ T cells sorted from blood, collected in a trial of the OX40 agonist ivuxolimab. The chain couples TRBV5-1 to TRBJ2-1; D is ambiguous. The CDR3 loop is CASGPLGSDNEQFF. CDR3 sequence (DNA): TGCGCCAGCGGCCCGCTGGGCTCAGACAATGAGCAGTTCTTC.